This TCR beta chain was recovered during a study of pediatric ulcerative colitis (dated 2019 in TCRdb). With respect to the entire study: From under ten newly diagnosed, treatment-naive pediatric ulcerative colitis patients and four non-IBD control children, paired blood and rectal samples were collected. Findings and caveats that apply to the study as a whole: Because the repertoires came from total lymphocyte DNA, rare subsets such as regulatory T cells may have patterns that are not reflected. For technical reasons, blood samples from two patients gave substantially fewer templates, and these samples were excluded from the blood-rectal overlap analysis. Two rectal CDR3 clonotypes turned up in every ulcerative colitis patient but in none of the controls. Rectal repertoire features separated controls, mild-moderate and acute severe colitis patients; acute severe colitis showed reduced rectal diversity due to clonal expansions. With only four individuals, the healthy control group was small. Clonal overlap between a subject's own blood and rectum was significantly greater in ulcerative colitis patients than in controls, which suggests more T cell trafficking to inflamed tissue.

Rearranged CDR3 beta regions were amplified from genomic DNA with multiplex V and J primers using the immunoSEQ TRB Survey service. To keep sequencing depth equal across samples, survey-level depth of up to 500,000 reads per sample was applied. Libraries were purified and pooled, and sequencing was performed on Illumina technology. In the original analysis: Productive clonality, sample overlap, pairwise scatters, CDR3 beta length, V/D/J gene usage and productiveness were assessed with immunoSEQ online tools. Calculated diversity was the number of unique rearrangements divided by total templates times 100; Shannon and Simpson indices were also computed. Z-score normalized data were analyzed by principal component analysis with the R prcomp function and the ggbiplot package. Blood-rectal clonal overlap within each subject was quantified with Morisita's index. TCRdb holds this immuneACCESS table with in-frame rearrangements only. Some clones are missing; in checked studies, unresolved V genes explain under half, and the rest has no known cause. The D gene and trimming were derived from the DNA, and the V and J assignments and clone size from that table. The sample includes about 60,000 clones, with about 87% observed a single time. The top ten clonotypes cover approximately 1.5% of the sample.

The control children had a colonoscopy because IBD was suspected, showed normal endoscopy both macroscopically and histologically, and did not receive an IBD diagnosis during the next year. A blood sample was obtained concurrently with the colonoscopy. The Wizard kit (Promega) was used to extract genomic DNA from blood and intestinal samples. Reading the germline V gene gives CDR1 SGHTA and CDR2 FQGNSA. From cysteine to phenylalanine, the CDR3 is 17 amino acids long. Of all the DNA, just the CDR3 is kept, 51 bases in frame from base 1. V has 5 bases trimmed and J has 6 bases trimmed; junction bases matching no gene number 15. Comment on this clone: Its antigen specificity is not known. There are no base qualities to consult, and no much larger clone falls within one base.

The clonotype originates from a boy younger than 18 who was a control in a study of pediatric ulcerative colitis. The sample comprised blood. Recombination joined TRBV7-2 with TRBJ2-1; TRBD1 agrees with 8 junctional bases. The CDR3 sequence is CASSHRTGFVVGNEQFF. The base sequence is TGTGCCAGCAGCCATCGGACAGGGTTTGTGGTTGGCAATGAGCAGTTCTTC. Extended through the reference TRBV7-2 and TRBJ2-1 proteins, this CDR3 yields the full variable domain: GAGVSQSPSNKVTEKGKDVELRCDPISGHTALYWYRQSLGQGLEFLIYFQGNSAPDKSGLPSDRFSAERTGGSVSTLTIQRTQQEDSAVYLCASSHRTGFVVGNEQFFGPGTRLTVL.